Detailed here is one T cell receptor beta chain. Its antigen remains unidentified. This specimen comes from a study of cytomegalovirus exposure and HLA in healthy donors. The PCR had 60 Vbeta and 13 Jbeta primers. The repertoire was sequenced with immunoSEQ multiplex PCR; TCRdb's copy has only in-frame clones and lacks some. In the table there are 200,000 to 250,000 clones, less than 85% of which are singletons. Study findings and constraints: Sequencing depth across donors, presence/absence analyses assumed, was roughly uniform.

CDR3 size: 14 residues. The junction had 5 bases not matched to a gene; V was cut back by 1 base and J by 7 bases. Per germline, CDR1 SQVTM and CDR2 ANQGSEA. The receptor's source is a man between 18 and 35 years old in good health and CMV-seronegative. The sequenced sample was PBMCs. This chain links TRBV29-1 with TRBJ1-4, with 8 bases matching TRBD1. The CDR3 here is CSVEGRTGFEKLFF. The CDR3 DNA reads as TGCAGCGTTGAAGGGAGGACAGGGTTTGAAAAACTGTTTTTT.